These 23 T cell receptor beta chains share one sample of origin, sequenced in a study of blood T cell repertoires in COVID-19. TCRdb's copy holds only in-frame clones and misses some; the assay was immunoSEQ multiplex PCR. The sample includes about 130,000 clones, over 80% of them seen just once. The sequenced material came from peripheral blood. Receptors were obtained from a man in his sixties with acute or convalescent COVID-19.

The genes are TRBV28 and TRBJ1-6; 9 bases fit TRBD1. This CDR3 spans 15 amino acids. The V and J ends lost 6 bases and 5 bases, in that order; junction bases with no gene match: 5. The germline CDR1 and CDR2 sequences are MDHEN and SYDVKM. The CDR3 coding sequence is TGTGCCAGCAGGACAGGGGGACTGGATAATTCACCCCTCCACTTT. It specifies CASRTGGLDNSPLHF.

The rearrangement links TRBV15 to TRBJ1-5; 9 bases align to TRBD1. Germline V lookup: CDR1 LNHNV, CDR2 YYDKDF (reference sequence). Trimming cost V 3 bases and J 5 bases; bases outside gene matches: 8. There are 16 residues in the CDR3. The CDR3 nucleotides read TGTGCCACCAGCAGTTATGGGACAGGGATGGATCAGCCCCAGCATTTT. This sequence encodes CATSSYGTGMDQPQHF.

The CDR3 region is CASTSGFNYGYTF. The CDR3 bases are TGTGCCAGTACCTCGGGGTTCAACTATGGCTACACCTTC. J is TRBJ1-2 and V is TRBV19; D is undetermined. The length of the CDR3 is 13 residues. From germline, CDR1 is LNHDA and CDR2 SQIVND (reference sequence). V lost 7 bases and J 2 bases, leaving 11 bases between the germline ends.

The chain uses TRBV19 and TRBJ2-1; D is possibly TRBD2 (7 bases). Germline assignment: CDR1 LNHDA and CDR2 SQIVND (reference sequence). The CDR3 is 15 amino acids. V was shortened by 4 bases and J by 4 bases, with 14 bases between the two germline ends. CDR3 nucleotides: TGTGCCAGTAGTAGAGGGGGGGAGCGGTACAATGAGCAGTTCTTC. As protein: CASSRGGERYNEQFF.

This clone has a count of ten or more. The genes are TRBV5-3 and TRBJ1-1; possible D gene TRBD1, 5 bases. TRBV5-3 falls under the ORF class, with uncertain function. V lost 5 bases to trimming and J lost 3 bases, with 17 bases between them. This CDR3 has 15 amino acids. The CDR3 bases are TGTGCCAGAAGTCAGGAGTCAGGGTGGGACACTGAAGCTTTCTTT. Amino acid sequence: CARSQESGWDTEAFF.

The chain couples TRBV15 to TRBJ2-3, with TRBD1 as a possible D gene (5 bases). CDR3 size: 14 residues. The V end was cut by 3 bases, the J end by 0 bases, with 7 bases between. From germline, CDR1 is LNHNV and CDR2 YYDKDF (reference sequence). The CDR3: CATSRAGSTDTQYF. The CDR3 region has the DNA TGTGCCACCAGCAGGGCAGGGAGCACAGATACGCAGTATTTT.

This chain uses TRBV5-4 with TRBJ2-7, with 8 bases aligning to TRBD1. Germline V gene data show CDR1 as SGHNT and CDR2 as YYREEE (reference sequence). Unmatched junction bases numbered 7, after V lost 5 bases and J lost 3 bases. The CDR3 loop spans 14 amino acids. DNA for the CDR3: TGTGCCAGCAGTTCGGGACAGGCCCGCTACGAGCAGTACTTC. It encodes CASSSGQARYEQYF.

The rearrangement links TRBV5-1 to TRBJ1-1; the D is unclear. The CDR3 loop spans 15 amino acids. Per the germline V gene, CDR1 is SGHRS and CDR2 is YFSETQ. V was trimmed by 5 bases and J by 4 bases, leaving 18 bases between them. CDR3 protein: CASSSVVVGGTEAFF. Here the CDR3 DNA reads TGCGCCAGCAGTTCCGTTGTGGTAGGAGGCACTGAAGCTTTCTTT.

The rearrangement uses TRBV30 and TRBJ2-1; 11 bases line up with TRBD2. The V and J ends lost 0 bases and 10 bases, in that order; junction bases with no gene match: 11. Germline-derived CDR1 and CDR2 are GTSNPN and SVGIG (reference sequence). This CDR3 spans 16 amino acids. CDR3 amino acids: CAWSVLGGLAGGEQFF. The CDR3 nucleotides read TGTGCCTGGAGTGTACTCGGGGGGCTAGCGGGAGGAGAGCAGTTCTTC. Combining the CDR3 with reference TRBV30 and TRBJ2-1 gives the whole variable domain SQTIHQWPATLVQPVGSPLSLECTVEGTSNPNLYWYRQAAGRGLQLLFYSVGIGQISSEVPQNLSASRPQDRQFILSSKKLLLSDSGFYLCAWSVLGGLAGGEQFFGPGTRLTVL.

This chain uses TRBV7-6 with TRBJ1-1; TRBD1 might be the D (6 bases). The CDR3 length is 16 residues. The germline V and J ends were trimmed by 1 base and 6 bases, with 18 bases remaining between them. Germline values: CDR1 SGHVS, CDR2 FNYEAQ. This chain's CDR3 is CASSLGGTGIYSEAFF. DNA for the CDR3: TGTGCCAGCAGCTTAGGGGGTACAGGGATCTACTCTGAAGCTTTCTTT.

The rearrangement uses TRBV2 and TRBJ1-2; D not certain. Germline assignment: CDR1 SNHLY and CDR2 FYNNEI. This CDR3 is built from 12 residues. V was pared by 4 bases and J by 8 bases, with 11 bases between. DNA of the CDR3: TGTGCCAGCAGTGCCGATCTGAGCGGCTACACCTTC. As protein: CASSADLSGYTF.

This clone was picked up one time. The chain employs TRBV6-5 and TRBJ1-1, with 9 bases fitting TRBD1. The CDR3 has 11 amino acids. The V gene end was trimmed by 7 bases and the J gene end by 9 bases; junction bases not matched to a gene: 3. Germline V gene lookup returns CDR1 MNHEY and CDR2 SVGAGI. CDR3 in DNA: TGTGCCAGCAACCACAGGGGGCAAGCTTTCTTT. Residues: CASNHRGQAFF.

The chain combines TRBV6-1 with TRBJ2-1; D remains unclear. CDR1 and CDR2 (germline): MNHNS, SASEGT. V lost 2 bases, J lost 0 bases, and 8 bases lay in between. This CDR3 has 15 amino acids. The DNA for the CDR3 is TGTGCCAGCAGTGAACGGAGTCCCTCCTACAATGAGCAGTTCTTC. Its translation: CASSERSPSYNEQFF.

A remark on this clone: The identical CDR3 is also encoded by other nucleotide sequences in the sample. The rearrangement links TRBV10-2 to TRBJ2-1; 14 positions agree with TRBD2. This CDR3 is 14 amino acids long. CDR1 and CDR2 from the germline V gene are WSHSY and SAAADI. With 8 bases clipped from V and 8 bases from J, the junction kept 5 bases outside the gene matches. CDR3 protein: CASRLAGGRDEQFF. The CDR3 DNA is TGCGCCAGCCGACTAGCGGGAGGGCGGGATGAGCAGTTCTTC.

About this clone: In the same sample, other DNA sequences code for this CDR3. This sequence joins TRBV6-5 and TRBJ2-7; D is possibly TRBD1 (5 bases). CDR1 and CDR2 from the germline V gene are MNHEY and SVGAGI. Trimming stripped 6 bases from V and 1 base from J, with 7 bases between. This CDR3 is 12 amino acids long. CDR3 sequence: CASSSGSYEQYF. CDR3 nucleotides: TGTGCCAGCAGCTCAGGGTCCTACGAGCAGTACTTC.

This clone was found a few times. This rearrangement joins TRBV6-5 to TRBJ1-3, with TRBD1 as a possible D gene (5 bases). This CDR3 has 15 residues. V lost 5 bases to trimming and J lost 2 bases, with 13 bases between them. Germline CDR1 reads MNHEY; CDR2 reads SVGAGI. In nucleotides, the CDR3 is TGTGCCAGCAGTCCAGAGGGACTAGCTGGAAACACCATATATTTT. Translated: CASSPEGLAGNTIYF.

This clone occurred once. The chain carries TRBV6-5 and TRBJ1-5, with 8 bases matching TRBD1. The trim removed 6 bases at V and 0 bases at J, leaving 4 bases unmatched. The germline V gene encodes CDR1 MNHEY and CDR2 SVGAGI. This CDR3 comprises 15 residues. As DNA, the CDR3 is TGTGCCAGCAGGGACGGGACAGGTAGCAATCAGCCCCAGCATTTT. Translation: CASRDGTGSNQPQHF.

The chain recombines TRBV6-5 with TRBJ2-3; D might be TRBD2 (7 bases). This CDR3 comprises 13 residues. The V gene lost 8 bases and the J gene lost 6 bases, with 15 bases spanning the gap. Germline CDR1 and CDR2: MNHEY and SVGAGI. CDR3 nucleotide sequence: TGTGCCAGCGGGGGGGCGATCGGGGATACGCAGTATTTT. This codes for CASGGAIGDTQYF.

The rearrangement uses TRBV9 and TRBJ2-1; 8 bases match TRBD2. This CDR3 is built from 15 residues. Germline-derived CDR1 and CDR2 are SGDLS and YYNGEE. The V gene end was trimmed by 3 bases and the J gene end by 6 bases; junction bases not matched to a gene: 8. This chain's CDR3 is CASSASGSKGNEQFF. The CDR3, as DNA: TGTGCCAGCAGCGCGAGCGGGAGTAAGGGCAATGAGCAGTTCTTC. The variable domain in full, with the rest retrieved from reference TRBV9 and TRBJ2-1, is DSGVTQTPKHLITATGQRVTLRCSPRSGDLSVYWYQQSLDQGLQFLIQYYNGEERAKGNILERFSAQQFPDLHSELNLSSLELGDSALYFCASSASGSKGNEQFFGPGTRLTVL.

The chain has TRBV27 and TRBJ2-7; 10 nucleotides align to TRBD2. Germline trimming cut 3 bases from V and 5 bases from J; bases unmatched to any gene: 13. CDR3 length: 17 residues. Germline V gene sequence: CDR1 MNHEY, CDR2 SMNVEV (reference sequence). CDR3: CASSFSTPGLASHEQYF. CDR3 sequence (DNA): TGTGCCAGCAGTTTCTCCACACCGGGACTAGCGTCCCACGAGCAGTACTTC.

The chain is built from TRBV7-6 and TRBJ1-1; 7 bases are shared with TRBD1. CDR1 is SGHVS, CDR2 FNYEAQ, per germline. V shed 5 bases and J 6 bases; nucleotides not matched to a gene: 12. This CDR3 contains 15 residues. The CDR3 is CASSNKRTDRAEAFF. The CDR3 region has the DNA TGTGCCAGCAGCAACAAAAGAACCGACAGGGCTGAAGCTTTCTTT.

This chain connects TRBV5-6 to TRBJ2-3, with 9 bases that match TRBD2. V lost 4 bases, J lost 2 bases, and 14 bases stayed unmatched. The CDR3 totals 18 residues. The germline gives CDR1 SGHDT, CDR2 YYEEEE. CDR3 region: CASSHGGLSGSFTDTQYF. CDR3 DNA sequence: TGTGCCAGCAGCCATGGGGGCCTTAGCGGGAGTTTCACAGATACGCAGTATTTT. Looking up the rest from reference TRBV5-6 and TRBJ2-3 gives the full variable domain: DAGVTQSPTHLIKTRGQQVTLRCSPKSGHDTVSWYQQALGQGPQFIFQYYEEEERQRGNFPDRFSGHQFPNYSSELNVNALLLGDSALYLCASSHGGLSGSFTDTQYFGPGTRLTVL.

This clone was picked up many times. The chain combines TRBV3-1 (or the pseudogene TRBV3-2) with TRBJ1-2; 8 bases map to TRBD1. Germline lookup yields CDR1 LGHDT and CDR2 YNNKEL (reference sequence). This CDR3 is built from 14 residues. Trimming took 3 bases from V and 4 from J; bases not matched to a gene: 4. This CDR3 reads CASSHRGQVYGYTF. The CDR3 nucleotides are TGTGCCAGCAGCCACCGGGGACAGGTCTATGGCTACACCTTC.